This T cell receptor beta chain was recovered during a study of somatic mutations in cytotoxic T cells in rheumatoid arthritis (dated by TCRdb to the late 2010s). For the study in its entirety: Patient peripheral blood (under 31 ml EDTA) was drawn right after diagnosis and before any treatment started. Sorted V beta1+ cells also underwent TCRB sequencing, and some V beta antibody-stained T-cell populations were flow-sorted at nearly 100% purity on a FACSAria II or Sony SH800. Whether expanded CD8+ T-cell clones in untreated, newly diagnosed rheumatoid arthritis carry somatic mutations was the study question, and clonality was characterized with TCRB deep sequencing. TCRB deep sequencing was performed for 65 rheumatoid arthritis patients and 15 to 20 healthy controls. Median age was essentially the same in the patient group and the control group. Broad study findings and their caveats: Rheumatoid arthritis patients and age-matched healthy controls did not significantly differ in CD8+ T-cell clonality. The slight TRBV07 underrepresentation in patients was not adjusted for multiple comparisons. Several identical CD8+ TCRB sequences were found in both blood and synovial fluid, and in about an eighth of the roughly 60 patients the largest CD8+ clone exceeded 20% of CD8+ cells. An increase of CD8+ clonality with age was seen in patients (Spearman r ~ 0.47) but not in healthy controls. The expanded CD8+ clones had unknown antigen targets, and not appearing in virus-specific databases did not rule out that they were virus-specific.

TCRB CDR3 sequencing used the immunoSEQ assay on genomic DNA. The paper's processing steps were these. Patient CD8+ clones larger than 1% were compared against published virus-specific TCRB sequences, and only a few matched. Analyses were restricted to productive TCRB rearrangements. A clone was defined by a unique TCRB CDR3 sequence, and clonality was computed as a productive clonality index based on Shannon entropy. To calculate repertoire overlap between two samples, the template counts of each clone were considered relative to each sample's total templates. Flow cytometry-measured V-gene usage correlated with V-gene usage from TCRB sequencing, with a Spearman r of approximately 0.66. Held by TCRdb, this immuneACCESS table contains in-frame sequences only and omits some clones. Under half of the omission traces to an unresolved V gene where checked; the cause of the rest is unknown. The DNA gave D and trimming, while V, J and clone size come from that table. A total of fewer than 15,000 clones appear in this sample, just over 90% of them only once. Jointly, the top ten make up approximately 19% of the sample.

On an AutoMACS, CD4+ and CD8+ cells were isolated via positive magnetic bead selection, and their purity was verified by flow cytometry. Isolation of peripheral blood mononuclear cells was done through Ficoll-Paque PLUS density gradient separation. Nucleospin Tissue or Tissue XS kits were used to extract DNA from CD4-enriched, CD8-enriched or PBMC samples, and a Qubit 2.0 fluorometer was used for quantification. Comment on this clone: Its antigen remains undetermined. One base away there is no much larger clone; base qualities are not given.

Taken from the germline V gene (reference sequence), the CDR1 and CDR2 loops are SEHNR and FQNEAQ. Counted from cysteine to phenylalanine, this CDR3 has 15 amino acids. The CDR3 DNA has 45 bases and is translated from base 1. The V and J ends are trimmed by 5 bases and 7 bases, leaving 15 bases between them. The material sequenced was CD4+ T cells sorted from blood. The sequence was obtained from a man between 65 and 79 years old with rheumatoid arthritis. The V and J genes are TRBV7-9 and TRBJ1-6, with a weak D call of TRBD1 (6 bases match). The sequenced DNA is TGTGCCAGCAGCGTGCCTGGGGGCTGGAATTCACCCCTCCACTTT. Translated, it gives CASSVPGGWNSPLHF.